This T cell receptor beta chain was recorded in a study of cytomegalovirus exposure and HLA in healthy donors. Study context: Across roughly 400 genotyped donors, 65% to 90% landed in the Caucasian-associated ancestry cluster. Study-level points and caveats: An assumption of roughly uniform sequencing depth across donors underlay the presence/absence analyses. The study listed under 200 cytomegalovirus-associated TCR beta chains.

On this clone: Its antigen is as yet unknown.

Likely unrecorded immune exposures existed in these nominally healthy donors. 60 Vbeta and 13 Jbeta primers were used in PCR. Data came from immunoSEQ multiplex PCR; TCRdb stores just in-frame clones and leaves some out. The table includes about 83,000 clones, around 81% detected once. From germline, CDR1 is DFQATT and CDR2 SNEGSKA (reference sequence). This CDR3 has 10 residues. The TCR sequence derives from a young man in good health and CMV-seropositive. This chain uses TRBV20-1 with TRBJ2-5; 7 nucleotides line up with TRBD2. The sample was PBMCs. The CDR3 spells CTCGGETQYF. Written as DNA, the CDR3 is TGCACTTGCGGGGGAGAGACCCAGTACTTC.